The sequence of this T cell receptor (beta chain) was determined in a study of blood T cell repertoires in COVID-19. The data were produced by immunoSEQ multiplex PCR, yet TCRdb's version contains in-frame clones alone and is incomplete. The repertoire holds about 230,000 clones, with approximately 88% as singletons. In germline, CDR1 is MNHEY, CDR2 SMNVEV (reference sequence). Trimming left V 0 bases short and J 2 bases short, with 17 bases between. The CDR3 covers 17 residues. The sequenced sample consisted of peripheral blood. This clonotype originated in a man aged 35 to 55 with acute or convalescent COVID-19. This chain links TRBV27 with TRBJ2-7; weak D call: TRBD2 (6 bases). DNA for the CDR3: TGTGCCAGCAGTTTATCGAGAATCGGGACTGGAACCTACGAGCAGTACTTC. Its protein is CASSLSRIGTGTYEQYF.